This T cell receptor (beta chain) was recovered during a study of blood T cell repertoires in COVID-19. TCRdb keeps only in-frame clones here, not all; method: immunoSEQ multiplex PCR. This sample has 350,000 to 450,000 clones, with nearly 90% found just once. Sequences were obtained from PBMCs or T cells enriched from blood (not recorded which). This sequence was found in a woman aged 30 to 39 who had recovered from COVID-19.

CDR3 sequence: CASSLTRGYGYTF. The CDR3, as DNA: TGTGCCAGCAGCTTAACGCGGGGGTACGGCTACACCTTC. The chain carries TRBV7-3 and TRBJ1-2; perhaps TRBD1 as D (5 bases). The CDR3 spans 13 residues. CDR1 is SGHTA, CDR2 FQGTGA, per germline. The germline V and J ends were trimmed by 0 bases and 8 bases, with 10 bases remaining between them.